This T cell receptor (beta chain) was identified in a study of early T cells in non-severe SARS-CoV-2 infection. Whole-study context: Sequencing used unsorted whole-blood bulk RNA, so chains lack pairing.

TCRdb called the 5' RACE reads again in MiXCR, with one record for every CDR3 protein. The repertoire holds about 100,000 distinct CDR3 sequences, with over 10% as singletons. CDR3 length: 10 residues. Trimming removed 5 bases at V and 11 bases at J, with 12 bases between. The germline gives CDR1 SQVTM, CDR2 ANQGSEA. The sequenced sample consisted of whole blood. The origin of this receptor is an adult who was a healthcare worker with PCR-confirmed SARS-CoV-2 infection or an uninfected control (not recorded which). The chain links TRBV29-1 to TRBJ1-1; D gene unclear. The CDR3 here is CSVMGEDAFF. The CDR3 nucleotides are TGCAGCGTTATGGGAGAGGACGCTTTCTTT.